The 30 T cell receptor beta chains below were found in one sample sequenced in a study of regulatory T cells in long-lasting Graves disease. Arm-PCR with iRepertoire HTBI primers amplified the CDR3 regions for these TCR beta libraries. A single record per CDR3 protein comes from TCRdb applying MiXCR to the multiplex PCR reads. The sample carries under 450,000 distinct CDR3 sequences, around 15% recorded once. Regarding time point: newly diagnosed GD, antithyroid drugs for less than 3 months. PBMCs were the source of the RNA used for TCR sequencing. These sequences were also reported in another study, on T cells in Graves' hyperthyroidism and ophthalmopathy.

Sequences were derived from peripheral blood mononuclear cells (PBMCs), sampled at new diagnosis, from a patient treated with antithyroid drugs. The receptors originated from a woman younger than 35 with Graves disease.

The sample holds a few counts of this clonotype. This may stem from a read error, because a much larger clone lies one nucleotide away. A read error is likely, as this CDR3 ends without the conserved phenylalanine or tryptophan. The chain recombines TRBV18 with TRBJ2-7; no clear D. CDR1 is KGHSH and CDR2 is LQKENI in the germline V gene. The CDR3 spans 13 residues. Trimming pared 2 bases from V and 4 bases from J, leaving 9 bases between. The CDR3 protein is CASSPSAVYEQYL. As DNA, the CDR3 is TGTGCCAGCTCACCATCGGCAGTTTACGAGCAGTACCTC.

The chain has TRBV3-1 and TRBJ2-7; 10 bases are a match to TRBD1. Looked up from germline, CDR1 is LGHDT and CDR2 is YNNKEL (reference sequence). The CDR3 has 13 residues. With V trimmed by 5 bases and J by 5 bases, 3 bases remained unmatched. CDR3: CASSGTGVHEQYF. DNA for the CDR3: TGTGCCAGCAGCGGGACAGGGGTTCACGAGCAGTACTTC.

This chain connects TRBV28 to TRBJ2-1; TRBD2 aligns across 9 bases. The CDR3 is made up of 16 amino acids. V gave up 6 bases and J gave up 3 bases; unmatched junction bases: 9. Germline V gives CDR1 MDHEN, CDR2 SYDVKM. The DNA of the CDR3 is TGTGCCAGCAGCTTAAGAGCGGGGGGCGTCTACAATGAGCAGTTCTTC. Encoded protein: CASSLRAGGVYNEQFF.

This clonotype is medium-sized by share. DNA of the CDR3: TGTGCCTGGAATGCGGGACTAGGGGATGAGCAGTTCTTC. Its translation is CAWNAGLGDEQFF. V gene TRBV30 combines with J gene TRBJ2-1, with 8 bases identical to TRBD2. CDR1 and CDR2 from the germline V gene are GTSNPN and SVGIG (reference sequence). The CDR3 sequence is 13 residues long. Trimming removed 4 bases from V and 8 bases from J; junction bases left unmatched: 7.

This clonotype came up many times. The chain has TRBV6-1 and TRBJ2-1; 14 bases line up with TRBD2. J was trimmed by 5 bases and V by 7 bases; bases with no gene match: 7. The germline CDR1 and CDR2 sequences are MNHNS and SASEGT. The CDR3 loop spans 16 amino acids. CDR3 loop: CASTQRLAGGHNEQFF. Here the CDR3 DNA reads TGTGCCAGCACCCAGAGACTAGCGGGAGGGCACAATGAGCAGTTCTTC.

This clonotype was seen only a few times. The rearrangement links TRBV19 to TRBJ1-1; D is unclear. V dropped 7 bases and J dropped 4 bases, with 16 bases sitting between them. This CDR3 region has 14 residues. Germline V gene sequence: CDR1 LNHDA, CDR2 SQIVND (reference sequence). Written as DNA, the CDR3 is TGTGCCAGTAAGCGCAGAGAGGCCCCCACTGAAGCTTTCTTT. The encoded protein is CASKRREAPTEAFF.

The chain joins TRBV5-8 to TRBJ1-4; D possibly corresponds to TRBD1 (5 bases). CDR3 length: 13 residues. Germline CDR1 reads SGHTS; CDR2 reads YDEGEE. V was clipped by 4 bases and J by 7 bases, with 11 bases between them. The CDR3 DNA follows: TGTGCCAGCAGCACGCAGGGTTTTGAAAAACTGTTTTTT. Amino acid sequence: CASSTQGFEKLFF.

The V call is TRBV30, the J call TRBJ2-1; 7 bases are a match to TRBD2. Looked up from germline, CDR1 is GTSNPN and CDR2 is SVGIG (reference sequence). The CDR3 is 11 amino acids. The trim removed 0 bases at V and 15 bases at J, leaving 5 bases unmatched. This chain's CDR3 is CAWSVGLEVFF. The DNA of the CDR3 is TGTGCCTGGAGTGTCGGACTAGAGGTGTTCTTC.

This clonotype has more than one count but fewer than ten. The chain has TRBV29-1 and TRBJ2-1, with TRBD2 matching 14 bases. The CDR3 runs to 17 residues. Germline CDR1 SQVTM, CDR2 ANQGSEA. Losses at the gene ends were 7 bases for V and 0 bases for J; bases not matched to a gene: 8. The CDR3 reads CSALLGLAGGSYNEQFF. The CDR3, as DNA: TGCAGCGCCCTTTTAGGACTAGCGGGAGGCTCCTACAATGAGCAGTTCTTC.

This clonotype was detected only a few times. V and J are TRBV5-1 and TRBJ1-1, with a tentative D call TRBD1 (6 bases). The CDR3 extends over 13 amino acids. The V gene's germline CDR1 is SGHRS and CDR2 YFSETQ. V shed 7 bases and J shed 4 bases, with 14 bases lying between them. CDR3 sequence reads: CASGFDRRTEAFF. Written as DNA, the CDR3 is TGCGCCAGCGGATTTGACAGGCGCACTGAAGCTTTCTTT.

The table lists this clonotype with many counts. The CDR3 spells CASSPTGGWYNEQFF. CDR3 DNA: TGCGCCAGCAGTCCCACAGGGGGTTGGTACAATGAGCAGTTCTTC. The chain employs TRBV10-2 and TRBJ2-1; TRBD1 aligns across 8 bases. Losses at the gene ends were 5 bases for V and 4 bases for J; bases not matched to a gene: 7. The germline V gene has CDR1 WSHSY and CDR2 SAAADI. The CDR3 runs to 15 residues.

The chain joins TRBV3-1 to TRBJ1-1, with D possibly being TRBD1 (5 bases). The germline CDR1 and CDR2 sequences are LGHDT and YNNKEL (reference sequence). The V end lost 7 bases, the J end lost 1 base, and 13 bases lay between the germline ends. This CDR3 contains 14 residues. The CDR3 is CASTRRGTNTEAFF. The CDR3 bases are TGTGCCAGCACCCGACGTGGGACGAACACTGAAGCTTTCTTT.

This clonotype was counted at least ten times. V is TRBV7-8 and J is TRBJ2-2, with D perhaps given as TRBD1 or TRBD2 (5 bases each). Germline V gives CDR1 SGHVS, CDR2 FQNEAQ. The CDR3 is made up of 13 amino acids. With 8 bases removed from V and 8 bases from J, the gap between germline ends came to 15 bases. The CDR3 reads CASRGSGIGELFF. CDR3 nucleotide sequence: TGTGCCAGCCGGGGCTCGGGTATAGGGGAGCTGTTTTTT.

This clonotype was observed a few times. The chain links TRBV27 to TRBJ2-4, with TRBD2 matching over 8 bases. CDR3 length: 15 residues. The V segment lost 7 bases and the J segment 1 base; nucleotides outside the gene matches: 6. Germline V gives CDR1 MNHEY, CDR2 SMNVEV (reference sequence). The CDR3: CASKKRETAKNIQYF. In nucleotides, the CDR3 is TGTGCCAGCAAAAAGCGGGAGACCGCCAAAAACATTCAGTACTTC.

This clonotype has just a few counts. The chain employs TRBV11-1 and TRBJ2-7; possibly TRBD1 for D (5 bases). V lost 0 bases to trimming and J lost 1 base, with 10 bases between them. This CDR3 has 15 amino acids. Germline values: CDR1 SGHAT, CDR2 FQDESV (reference sequence). The CDR3 region has the DNA TGTGCCAGCAGCTTAGCAGGGGTCCCATCCTACGAGCAGTACTTC. Its translation: CASSLAGVPSYEQYF.

The chain has TRBV12-3 or TRBV12-4 and TRBJ1-6; D remains unclear. The CDR3 extends over 15 amino acids. V lost 7 bases to trimming and J lost 6 bases, with 16 bases between them. As DNA, the CDR3 is TGTGCCAGCACTTCCTCCCTCAGGCGTAATTCACCCCTCCACTTT. Translated, it gives CASTSSLRRNSPLHF.

V is TRBV5-6 and J is TRBJ2-1; 14 bases match TRBD2. Germline trimming cut 4 bases from V and 15 bases from J; bases unmatched to any gene: 6. The CDR3 loop spans 13 amino acids. Per the germline V gene, CDR1 is SGHDT and CDR2 is YYEEEE. The CDR3 spells CASSIGTSGGPFF. CDR3 sequence (DNA): TGTGCCAGCAGCATAGGGACTAGCGGGGGCCCGTTCTTC.

This clonotype came up many times. This rearrangement joins TRBV11-2 to TRBJ1-2, with 8 bases fitting TRBD1. Germline values: CDR1 SGHAT, CDR2 FQNNGV. V shed 0 bases and J 7 bases; nucleotides not matched to a gene: 7. The CDR3 covers 15 residues. The CDR3 region has the DNA TGTGCCAGCAGCTTAGATATCGACAGGGGTGGTGGCTACACCTTC. Protein sequence: CASSLDIDRGGGYTF.

This clonotype turned up a few times. This chain connects TRBV3-1 to TRBJ2-2, with D possibly called TRBD1 or TRBD2 (5 bases each). The ends were cut back, 7 bases at V and 8 bases at J, with 11 bases in the middle. Per the germline V gene, CDR1 is LGHDT and CDR2 is YNNKEL (reference sequence). This CDR3 region has 12 residues. The CDR3 sequence: CASNGATGELFF. The CDR3 DNA sequence: TGTGCCAGCAACGGGGCCACAGGGGAGCTGTTTTTT.

Turning to this clonotype: It may be a read error: a sequence one base away is much more abundant. The chain links TRBV19 to TRBJ1-5; D may be TRBD1 (5 bases). Germline CDR1 is LNHDA and CDR2 is SQIVND (reference sequence). The length of the CDR3 is 20 residues. CDR3 amino acids: CASSPDDRTNYPYSNQPRHF. The CDR3 bases are TGTGCCAGTAGTCCAGACGACAGAACCAACTATCCATATAGCAATCAGCCCCGGCATTTT.

Only one count was recorded for this clonotype. The CDR3 loop is CASSISPGNLYEQFF. CDR3 nucleotide sequence: TGTGCCAGTAGTATTTCGCCAGGAAACCTCTATGAGCAGTTCTTC. The rearrangement joins TRBV19 to TRBJ2-1; no clear D gene. CDR1 is LNHDA and CDR2 is SQIVND in the germline V gene (reference sequence). V shed 3 bases and J shed 8 bases, with 17 bases lying between them. The CDR3 loop spans 15 amino acids.

This clonotype was observed at least ten times. The rearrangement links TRBV6-1 to TRBJ1-4, with D possibly being TRBD1 (5 bases). The CDR3 spans 13 residues. V was trimmed by 5 bases and J by 6 bases, leaving 10 bases between them. Germline V gives CDR1 MNHNS, CDR2 SASEGT. CDR3 amino acids: CASSRGEHEKLFF. The CDR3 DNA is TGTGCCAGCAGTCGGGGGGAGCATGAAAAACTGTTTTTT.

This clonotype came up once. One base away lies a much larger clone, so this may be a sequencing read error. The rearrangement uses TRBV18 and TRBJ1-5, with a weak D call TRBD1 (5 bases). The CDR3 totals 18 residues. Looked up from germline, CDR1 is KGHSH and CDR2 is LQKENI. The CDR3 here is CASSPGAASWTFNQPRHF. In DNA form, the CDR3 reads TGTGCCAGCTCACCTGGGGCAGCGAGTTGGACGTTCAATCAGCCCCGGCATTTT.

V is TRBV7-9 and J is TRBJ1-2; possibly TRBD1 for D (6 bases). Trimming left V 3 bases short and J 0 bases short, with 14 bases between. The CDR3 is 16 residues long. The germline V gene has CDR1 SEHNR and CDR2 FQNEAQ (reference sequence). The CDR3 protein is CASSLDETGTNYGYTF. CDR3 sequence (DNA): TGTGCCAGCAGCTTGGACGAGACAGGAACTAACTATGGCTACACCTTC.

This clonotype was found many times. The genes are TRBV3-1 and TRBJ1-1; tentatively, D is TRBD1 (5 bases). The V end was cut by 8 bases, the J end by 4 bases, with 11 bases between. The CDR3 sequence is 12 residues long. CDR1 and CDR2 from the germline V gene are LGHDT and YNNKEL (reference sequence). The DNA for the CDR3 is TGTGCCAGCCGGAGGGGCCCCACTGAAGCTTTCTTT. Translated, it gives CASRRGPTEAFF.

This chain joins TRBV6-5 and TRBJ1-4, with unresolved D. The CDR3 has 15 amino acids. The V and J ends lost 4 bases and 5 bases respectively, with 14 bases between them. The V gene's germline CDR1 is MNHEY and CDR2 SVGAGI. The CDR3 spells CASSSGRELNEKLFF. CDR3 nucleotide sequence: TGTGCCAGCAGTTCCGGGCGGGAGTTAAATGAAAAACTGTTTTTT.

As regards this clonotype: A much larger clonotype is one base distant, so this may be a read error. The chain has TRBV12-3 or TRBV12-4 and TRBJ2-7, with D uncertain. The CDR3 is made up of 13 amino acids. CDR3 residues: CASSLGIAYKQYF. DNA for the CDR3: TGTGCCAGCAGTTTAGGTATTGCCTACAAGCAGTACTTC.

This clonotype was observed at least ten times. The chain couples TRBV30 to TRBJ2-5; TRBD2 agrees at 12 bases. CDR3 size: 15 residues. Trimming cost V 0 bases and J 3 bases; bases outside gene matches: 2. The V gene's germline CDR1 is GTSNPN and CDR2 SVGIG (reference sequence). The CDR3 region has the DNA TGTGCCTGGAGTGTCACTAGCGGGGGGAAAGAGACCCAGTACTTC. Translating gives CAWSVTSGGKETQYF.

The rearrangement links TRBV28 to TRBJ2-5, with unresolved D. The CDR3 extends over 11 amino acids. Germline CDR1 reads MDHEN; CDR2 reads SYDVKM. The V gene lost 6 bases and the J gene lost 3 bases, with 5 bases spanning the gap. CDR3: CASRIEETQYF. The DNA of the CDR3 is TGTGCCAGCAGGATAGAAGAGACCCAGTACTTC. Full variable domain (missing parts from reference TRBV28 and TRBJ2-5): DVKVTQSSRYLVKRTGEKVFLECVQDMDHENMFWYRQDPGLGLRLIYFSYDVKMKEKGDIPEGYSVSREKKERFSLILESASTNQTSMYLCASRIEETQYFGPGTRLLVL.

The table lists this clonotype with many counts. A read error is likely here: a far larger clone is one base away. The genes are TRBV6-1 and TRBJ2-3; the D is unclear. Germline V CDR1 and CDR2: MNHNS, SASEGT. The CDR3 contains 11 residues. Trimming left V 6 bases short and J 2 bases short, with 3 bases between. This chain's CDR3 is CASRTTDTQYF. In DNA, the CDR3 is TGTGCCAGCAGAACCACAGATACGCAGTATTTT.